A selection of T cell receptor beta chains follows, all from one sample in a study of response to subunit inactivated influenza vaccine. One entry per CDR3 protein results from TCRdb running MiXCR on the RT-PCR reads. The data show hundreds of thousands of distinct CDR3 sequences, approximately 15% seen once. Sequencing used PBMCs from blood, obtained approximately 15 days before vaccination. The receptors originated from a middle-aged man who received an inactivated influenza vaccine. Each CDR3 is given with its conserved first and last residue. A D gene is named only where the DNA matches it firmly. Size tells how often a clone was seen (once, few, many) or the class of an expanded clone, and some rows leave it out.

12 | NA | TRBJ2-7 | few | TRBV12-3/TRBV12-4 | CASSYGALGQYF | TGTGCCAGCAGTTACGGTGCGTTGGGGCAGTACTTC
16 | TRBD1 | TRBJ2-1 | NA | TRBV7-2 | CASSRVRTGRYNEQFF | TGTGCCAGCAGCCGGGTTAGGACAGGGCGCTACAATGAGCAGTTCTTC
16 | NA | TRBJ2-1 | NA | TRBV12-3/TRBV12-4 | CASSSRVAATYNEQFF | TGTGCCAGCAGTTCCCGGGTAGCGGCAACCTACAATGAGCAGTTCTTC
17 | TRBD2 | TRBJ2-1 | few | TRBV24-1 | CATSVIASGSSYNEQFF | TGTGCCACCAGTGTGATTGCTAGCGGTAGCTCCTACAATGAGCAGTTCTTC
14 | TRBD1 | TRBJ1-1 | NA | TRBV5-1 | CASRSQGAGTEAFF | TGCGCCAGCAGATCTCAGGGGGCCGGCACTGAAGCTTTCTTT
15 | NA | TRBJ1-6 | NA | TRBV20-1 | CSARETSSYNSPLHF | TGCAGTGCTAGAGAGACAAGCTCCTATAATTCACCCCTCCACTTT
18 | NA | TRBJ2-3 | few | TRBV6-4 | CASSENSYIGTGWDTQYF | TGTGCCAGCAGTGAGAACAGTTATATCGGAACAGGGTGGGATACGCAGTATTTT
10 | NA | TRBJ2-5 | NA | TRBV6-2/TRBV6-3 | CASSGPTQYF | TGTGCCAGCAGTGGACCCACCCAGTACTTC
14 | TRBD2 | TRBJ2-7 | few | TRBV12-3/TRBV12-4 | CASSQWTSLLEQYF | TGTGCCAGCAGTCAATGGACTAGTTTGCTCGAGCAGTACTTC
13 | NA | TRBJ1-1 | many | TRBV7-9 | CASSSGGPLEAFF | TGTGCCAGCAGCTCCGGAGGCCCCCTTGAAGCTTTCTTT
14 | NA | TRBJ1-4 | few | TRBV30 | CAWSVRTGNEKLFF | TGTGCCTGGAGTGTACGTACGGGTAATGAAAAACTGTTTTTT
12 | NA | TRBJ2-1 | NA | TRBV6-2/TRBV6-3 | CASSYHQAFQFF | TGTGCCAGCAGTTACCACCAGGCTTTTCAGTTCTTC
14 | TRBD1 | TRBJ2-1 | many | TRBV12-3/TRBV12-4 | CASSPRTGINEQFF | TGTGCCAGCAGTCCCCGGACAGGCATTAATGAGCAGTTCTTC
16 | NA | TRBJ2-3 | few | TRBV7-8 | CASSLDPAERTDTQYF | TGTGCCAGCAGCTTAGACCCCGCGGAGCGCACAGATACGCAGTATTTT
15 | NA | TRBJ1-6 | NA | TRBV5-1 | CASSLNRIQNSPLHF | TGCGCCAGCAGCTTGAACAGAATACAGAATTCACCCCTCCACTTT
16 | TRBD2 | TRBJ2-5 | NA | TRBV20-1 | CSATRTSGRLTETQYF | TGCAGTGCTACCCGGACTAGCGGGAGGCTAACGGAGACCCAGTACTTC
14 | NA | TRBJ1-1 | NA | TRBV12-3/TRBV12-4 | CASTTSGMNTEAFF | TGTGCCAGCACAACCTCGGGTATGAACACTGAAGCTTTCTTT
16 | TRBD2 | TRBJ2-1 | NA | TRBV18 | CARSPAGTSGYNEQFF | TGTGCCAGATCACCAGCCGGGACTAGCGGTTACAATGAGCAGTTCTTC
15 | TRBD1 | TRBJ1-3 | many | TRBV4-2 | CASSPGQGTGNTIYF | TGTGCCAGCAGCCCGGGACAGGGCACTGGAAACACCATATATTTT
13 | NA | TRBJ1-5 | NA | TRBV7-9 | CASSIGADQPQHF | TGTGCCAGCAGCATTGGGGCGGATCAGCCCCAGCATTTT
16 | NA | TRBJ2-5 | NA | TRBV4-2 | CASSLTPALARETQYF | TGTGCCAGCAGCCTTACTCCAGCCCTTGCCAGAGAGACCCAGTACTTC
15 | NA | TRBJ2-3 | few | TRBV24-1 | CATSEPGARTDTQYF | TGTGCCACCAGTGAACCCGGGGCTCGCACAGATACGCAGTATTTT
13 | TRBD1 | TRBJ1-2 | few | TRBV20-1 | CSLKQGGDYGYTF | TGCAGCTTGAAACAGGGGGGGGACTATGGCTACACCTTC
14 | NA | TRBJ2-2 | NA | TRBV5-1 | CASSLSSSTGELFF | TGCGCCAGCAGCTTATCCAGTAGCACCGGGGAGCTGTTTTTT
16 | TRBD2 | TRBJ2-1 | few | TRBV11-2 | CASSSNSGRVYNEQFF | TGTGCCAGCAGCTCTAACAGCGGGAGGGTCTACAATGAGCAGTTCTTC
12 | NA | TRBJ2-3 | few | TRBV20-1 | CSANVPADTQYF | TGCAGTGCTAACGTCCCGGCAGATACGCAGTATTTT
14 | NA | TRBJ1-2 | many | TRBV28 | CASSLAAAGYGYTF | TGTGCCAGCAGTTTGGCCGCGGCGGGGTATGGCTACACCTTC
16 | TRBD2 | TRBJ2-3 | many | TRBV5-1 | CASRNAGDPFEDTQYF | TGCGCCAGCAGAAATGCGGGAGACCCATTCGAGGATACGCAGTATTTT
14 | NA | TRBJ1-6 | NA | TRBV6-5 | CASSYSIRNSPLHF | TGTGCCAGCAGTTACTCGATTAGGAATTCACCCCTCCACTTT
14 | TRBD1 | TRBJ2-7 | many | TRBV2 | CASTWTGGSYEQYF | TGTGCCAGCACTTGGACAGGGGGTTCCTACGAGCAGTACTTC
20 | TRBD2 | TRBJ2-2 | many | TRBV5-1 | CASSLGPGSSGGHNTGELFF | TGCGCCAGCAGCCTTGGGCCCGGGTCTAGCGGGGGCCACAACACCGGGGAGCTGTTTTTT
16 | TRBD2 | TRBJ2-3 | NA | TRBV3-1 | CASSHPAGGITDTQYF | TGTGCCAGCAGCCATCCAGCGGGGGGGATTACAGATACGCAGTATTTT
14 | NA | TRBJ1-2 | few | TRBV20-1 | CSARDRGVTYGYTF | TGCAGTGCTAGAGATCGCGGGGTTACCTATGGCTACACCTTC
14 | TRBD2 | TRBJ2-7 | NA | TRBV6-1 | CASELGGSSYEQYF | TGTGCCAGCGAACTTGGCGGGAGTTCCTACGAGCAGTACTTC
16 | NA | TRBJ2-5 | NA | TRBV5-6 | CASSFLPGHREETQYF | TGTGCCAGCAGCTTCTTACCGGGACATCGAGAAGAGACCCAGTACTTC
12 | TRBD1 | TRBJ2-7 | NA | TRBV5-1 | CASSETGQEQYF | TGCGCCAGCAGCGAGACAGGGCAAGAGCAGTACTTC
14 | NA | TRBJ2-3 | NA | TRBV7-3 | CASSSHSGTDTQYF | TGTGCCAGCAGCTCCCACTCGGGCACAGATACGCAGTATTTT
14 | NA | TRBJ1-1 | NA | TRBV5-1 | CASSLEDLNTEAFF | TGCGCCAGCAGCTTGGAGGATCTGAACACTGAAGCTTTCTTT
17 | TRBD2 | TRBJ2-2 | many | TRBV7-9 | CASSTRTSGPNTGELFF | TGTGCCAGCAGCACACGTACTAGCGGGCCTAACACCGGGGAGCTGTTTTTT
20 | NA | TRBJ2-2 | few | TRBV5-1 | CASSFGPTWSGEPQTGELFF | TGCGCCAGCAGCTTTGGCCCTACTTGGAGTGGCGAACCTCAGACCGGGGAGCTGTTTTTT
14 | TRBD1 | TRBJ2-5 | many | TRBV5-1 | CASSLNRGGETQYF | TGCGCCAGCAGCTTGAACAGGGGTGGAGAGACCCAGTACTTC
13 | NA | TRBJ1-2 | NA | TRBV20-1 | CSARLGGRDGYTF | TGCAGTGCTAGATTAGGCGGTAGGGATGGCTACACCTTC
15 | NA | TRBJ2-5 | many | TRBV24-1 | CATSDSGRPQETQYF | TGTGCCACCAGTGATAGTGGACGGCCTCAAGAGACCCAGTACTTC
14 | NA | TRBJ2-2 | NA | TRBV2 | CASIRKEGTGELFF | TGTGCCAGCATCAGGAAAGAGGGTACCGGGGAGCTGTTTTTT
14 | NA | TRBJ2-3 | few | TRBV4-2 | CASSQDRFPDTQYF | TGTGCCAGCAGCCAAGATCGGTTTCCAGATACGCAGTATTTT
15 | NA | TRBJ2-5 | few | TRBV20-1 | CSAKAVTGMVETQYF | TGCAGTGCTAAGGCCGTAACAGGGATGGTAGAGACCCAGTACTTC
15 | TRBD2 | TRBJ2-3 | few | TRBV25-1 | CASSDMSGGASTQYF | TGTGCCAGCAGTGATATGAGCGGGGGGGCGTCTACGCAGTATTTT
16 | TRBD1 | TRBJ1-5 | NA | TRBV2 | CASSGSQGALDQPQHF | TGTGCCAGCAGTGGCTCACAGGGGGCATTGGATCAGCCCCAGCATTTT
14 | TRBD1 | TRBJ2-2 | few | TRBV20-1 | CSARQGMNTGELFF | TGCAGTGCTCGACAGGGGATGAACACCGGGGAGCTGTTTTTT
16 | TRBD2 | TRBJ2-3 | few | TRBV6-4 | CASSDGTSGSTDTQYF | TGTGCCAGCAGTGACGGGACTAGCGGGAGCACAGATACGCAGTATTTT
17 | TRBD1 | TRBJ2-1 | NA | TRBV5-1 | CASSFAHAGTGGNEQFF | TGCGCCAGCAGCTTCGCCCACGCGGGGACAGGAGGTAATGAGCAGTTCTTC
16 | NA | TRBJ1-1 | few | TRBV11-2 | CASSLVSRGLDTEAFF | TGTGCCAGCAGCTTAGTATCGCGAGGGTTGGACACTGAAGCTTTCTTT